This TCR beta chain comes out of a study of blood T cell repertoires in COVID-19. About the research overall: There were acute and convalescent COVID-19 samples, and they came from the United States, Italy and Spain. Nucleic acid was either cDNA or gDNA, and it came from T cells, B-cell-depleted T cells, or PBMCs.

The authors' processing: The assay estimated nucleated cells by amplifying reference gene primers. Profiling relied on immunoSEQ multiplex PCR, and the TCRdb table lists in-frame clones only, not all of them. D and trimming come from the DNA, and the V and J calls and clone size come from that table. Of 250,000 to 350,000 clones listed, 70% to 90% were seen once; the top ten hold around 13%. The junction had 6 bases not matched to a gene; V was cut back by 1 base and J by 1 base. The germline CDR1 and CDR2 sequences are SGHAT and FQNNGV. This CDR3 comprises 17 residues. The material sequenced was peripheral blood. This sequence originates from an older woman with acute or convalescent COVID-19. This chain connects TRBV11-2 to TRBJ2-5, with 10 bases that match TRBD2. CDR3 protein: CASSLVVAGGSQETQYF. As DNA, the CDR3 is TGTGCCAGCAGCTTAGTTGTAGCGGGGGGTAGCCAAGAGACCCAGTACTTC.